Presented here are 22 T cell receptor beta chains from one specimen sequenced in a study of PD-1 blockade in classical Hodgkin lymphoma. Only in-frame clones appear in the TCRdb table, and some are missing; sequencing was by immunoSEQ multiplex PCR. The table lists roughly 5,400 clones, roughly nine tenths of them singletons. Regarding time point: newly diagnosed, previously untreated cHL patient sample. CD8+ T cell isolation from thawed PBMCs was performed by magnetic negative selection. What was sequenced was CD8+ T cells from blood. Source of these receptors: a human donor with classical Hodgkin lymphoma.

The rearrangement uses TRBV25-1 and TRBJ2-1; possibly TRBD1 for D (6 bases). This CDR3 region has 16 residues. V shed 3 bases and J shed 0 bases, with 12 bases lying between them. Germline loops: CDR1 MGHDK, CDR2 SYGVNS. CDR3 amino acids: CASSDGQSSSYNEQFF. The CDR3 DNA is TGTGCCAGCAGTGACGGACAGTCGAGCTCCTACAATGAGCAGTTCTTC. The full variable domain, with the rest looked up from reference TRBV25-1 and TRBJ2-1, is EADIYQTPRYLVIGTGKKITLECSQTMGHDKMYWYQQDPGMELHLIHYSYGVNSTEKGDLSSESTVSRIRTEHFPLTLESARPSHTSQYLCASSDGQSSSYNEQFFGPGTRLTVL.

The chain couples TRBV4-1 to TRBJ1-4, with 10 bases aligning to TRBD1. This CDR3 has 16 residues. J gave up 7 bases and V 0 bases, and 5 bases lay outside the gene matches. In germline, CDR1 is MGHRA, CDR2 YSYEKL. The CDR3: CASSQDPGTGAEKLFF. The CDR3 region has the DNA TGCGCCAGCAGCCAAGACCCGGGGACAGGGGCTGAAAAACTGTTTTTT.

Only a few counts were recorded for this clone. V usage is TRBV27 and J usage is TRBJ2-6; no clear D gene. The CDR3 loop spans 14 amino acids. Germline values: CDR1 MNHEY, CDR2 SMNVEV (reference sequence). The V end was cut by 8 bases, the J end by 0 bases, with 8 bases between. CDR3 DNA: TGTGCCAGCGCCGTAGGCTCTGGGGCCAACGTCCTGACTTTC. Its translation: CASAVGSGANVLTF.

The chain employs TRBV19 and TRBJ1-1; D is undetermined. Per the germline V gene, CDR1 is LNHDA and CDR2 is SQIVND (reference sequence). CDR3 size: 15 residues. Trimming removed 5 bases from V and 0 bases from J, with 13 bases in between. The CDR3 coding sequence is TGTGCCAGTAGTTATCTTGGGCAGTTGAACACTGAAGCTTTCTTT. The encoded protein is CASSYLGQLNTEAFF.

The rearrangement joins TRBV6-1 to TRBJ2-7; 7 nucleotides line up with TRBD1. CDR1 and CDR2 (germline): MNHNS, SASEGT. The junction had 3 bases not matched to a gene; V was cut back by 7 bases and J by 0 bases. The CDR3 contains 13 residues. The CDR3 protein is CASNRDSSYEQYF. CDR3 sequence (DNA): TGTGCCAGCAATCGGGACAGCTCCTACGAGCAGTACTTC.

The chain links TRBV7-6 to TRBJ1-5; D gene ambiguous. Germline V gene sequence: CDR1 SGHVS, CDR2 FNYEAQ. The CDR3 has 15 amino acids. V dropped 0 bases and J dropped 0 bases, with 6 bases sitting between them. In DNA form, the CDR3 reads TGTGCCAGCAGCTTAGCGCCAGATAGCAATCAGCCCCAGCATTTT. Residues: CASSLAPDSNQPQHF.

The chain couples TRBV6-5 to TRBJ2-3; 11 nucleotides line up with TRBD2. There are 16 residues in the CDR3. V trimming: 4 bases; J trimming: 2 bases; junction bases outside the gene matches: 5. Germline V gene sequence: CDR1 MNHEY, CDR2 SVGAGI. CDR3 in amino acids: CASSSETSGVTDTQYF. The CDR3 DNA follows: TGTGCCAGCAGTTCCGAGACTAGCGGGGTCACAGATACGCAGTATTTT.

This clone was detected only once. The chain is built from TRBV6-5 and TRBJ2-4, with TRBD2 matching over 10 bases. J gave up 7 bases and V 6 bases, and 6 bases lay outside the gene matches. CDR3 length: 14 residues. Germline V lookup: CDR1 MNHEY, CDR2 SVGAGI. For the CDR3, the DNA is TGTGCCAGCAGGCTAGCGGGAGTCTCCAACATTCAGTACTTC. Protein product: CASRLAGVSNIQYF.

The chain combines TRBV5-1 with TRBJ1-1, with 9 bases that match TRBD1. The germline V gene has CDR1 SGHRS and CDR2 YFSETQ. The V segment lost 2 bases and the J segment 4 bases; nucleotides outside the gene matches: 12. This CDR3 has 17 residues. CDR3 in amino acids: CASSFKTGGRGSTEAFF. DNA for the CDR3: TGCGCCAGCAGCTTCAAAACAGGGGGCCGGGGGTCCACTGAAGCTTTCTTT.

The genes are TRBV6-4 and TRBJ1-6, with D possibly TRBD1 on 5 matching bases. CDR1 is MRHNA and CDR2 is SNTAGT in the germline V gene. The CDR3 runs to 14 residues. Trimming removed 6 bases from V and 7 bases from J, with 13 bases in between. CDR3: CASSPGTANSPLHF. In DNA form, the CDR3 reads TGTGCCAGCAGCCCCGGGACGGCGAATTCACCCCTCCACTTT.

J is TRBJ2-7 and V is TRBV25-1; no firm D call. This CDR3 region has 13 residues. Germline CDR1 and CDR2: MGHDK and SYGVNS. Trimming took 3 bases from V and 3 from J, leaving 9 bases between them. The CDR3 DNA follows: TGTGCCAGCAGTGATGAAGTCAGCTACGAGCAGTACTTC. Its translation: CASSDEVSYEQYF.

This rearrangement joins TRBV15 to TRBJ2-7, with TRBD2 matching 8 bases. This CDR3 has 13 amino acids. The germline V gene encodes CDR1 LNHNV and CDR2 YYDKDF (reference sequence). V trimming: 5 bases; J trimming: 6 bases; junction bases outside the gene matches: 6. CDR3 nucleotides: TGTGCCACCAGCGTAGAACGGGGGGGCGAGCAGTACTTC. Encoded protein: CATSVERGGEQYF.

The rearrangement uses TRBV25-1 and TRBJ1-1; 7 nucleotides align to TRBD1. J was trimmed by 7 bases and V by 2 bases; bases with no gene match: 10. The CDR3 is 15 residues long. Germline V gene lookup returns CDR1 MGHDK and CDR2 SYGVNS. CDR3 DNA sequence: TGTGCCAGCAGTGAAGCCCGGACAGGTGAGGGTGAAGCTTTCTTT. Its protein is CASSEARTGEGEAFF.

V is TRBV6-4 and J is TRBJ1-1, with TRBD1 as a possible D gene (5 bases). Trimming stripped 0 bases from V and 11 bases from J, with 13 bases between. In germline, CDR1 is MRHNA, CDR2 SNTAGT. This CDR3 is 13 amino acids long. The CDR3, as DNA: TGTGCCAGCAGTGACTCGGCGGGGCGGGCGGCTTTCTTT. This codes for CASSDSAGRAAFF.

The chain carries TRBV19 and TRBJ2-7; D is perhaps TRBD2 (7 bases). Germline V gene lookup returns CDR1 LNHDA and CDR2 SQIVND (reference sequence). The ends were cut back, 8 bases at V and 0 bases at J, with 11 bases in the middle. This CDR3 is 13 amino acids long. The CDR3 loop is CASSGGHSYEQYF. In nucleotides, the CDR3 is TGTGCCAGTTCGGGGGGACACTCCTACGAGCAGTACTTC.

J is TRBJ2-7 and V is TRBV5-5; tentatively, D is TRBD1 or TRBD2 (5 bases each). The CDR3 consists of 14 residues. Germline values: CDR1 SGHKS, CDR2 YYEKEE (reference sequence). Trimming took 4 bases from V and 3 from J, leaving 14 bases between them. CDR3 amino acids: CASSKGPAYYEQYF. Here the CDR3 DNA reads TGTGCCAGCAGCAAGGGACCGGCGTACTACGAGCAGTACTTC.

The chain recombines TRBV7-9 with TRBJ2-2, with 12 bases fitting TRBD2. V shed 5 bases, J shed 3 bases, and the junction held 7 bases outside the gene matches. The CDR3 is made up of 17 amino acids. Per germline, CDR1 SEHNR and CDR2 FQNEAQ (reference sequence). The CDR3 bases are TGTGCCAGCAGCCCGACTAGCGGGAGCGAGTACACCGGGGAGCTGTTTTTT. Protein product: CASSPTSGSEYTGELFF.

This clone was counted once. The gene calls are TRBV18 and TRBJ1-2; D might be TRBD1 (6 bases). There are 13 residues in the CDR3. Deletions cut 5 bases from V and 4 bases from J, with 11 bases between. Germline V lookup: CDR1 KGHSH, CDR2 LQKENI. CDR3 sequence reads: CASSGGGVYGYTF. DNA for the CDR3: TGTGCCAGCTCAGGGGGCGGCGTCTATGGCTACACCTTC.

V is TRBV25-1 and J is TRBJ2-7, with D perhaps TRBD1 or TRBD2 (6 bases each). Deletions cut 5 bases from V and 5 bases from J, with 22 bases between. CDR3 length equals 16 residues. Germline CDR1 MGHDK, CDR2 SYGVNS. Here the CDR3 reads CASSLRGKGGFDEQYF. The CDR3 coding sequence is TGTGCCAGCAGTTTACGGGGGAAAGGGGGGTTCGACGAGCAGTACTTC.

The chain links TRBV9 to TRBJ2-7, with TRBD1 matching 7 bases. The CDR3 runs to 13 residues. The V and J ends lost 2 bases and 7 bases, in that order; junction bases with no gene match: 6. Germline V gene data show CDR1 as SGDLS and CDR2 as YYNGEE. CDR3 in amino acids: CASSVQGEIEQYF. The CDR3 coding sequence is TGTGCCAGCAGCGTTCAGGGGGAAATTGAGCAGTACTTC.

The rearrangement joins TRBV2 to TRBJ1-1, with D perhaps matching TRBD1 (5 bases). In germline, CDR1 is SNHLY, CDR2 FYNNEI. The CDR3 has 12 amino acids. Trimming took 3 bases from V and 6 from J, leaving 8 bases between them. The CDR3 here is CASSDRQPEAFF. The DNA for the CDR3 is TGTGCCAGCAGTGATAGACAGCCTGAAGCTTTCTTT.

The chain carries TRBV5-1 and TRBJ2-7; D perhaps matches TRBD2 (5 bases). Trimming cost V 2 bases and J 0 bases, with 9 bases left between them. This CDR3 is 14 amino acids long. Germline assignment: CDR1 SGHRS and CDR2 YFSETQ. CDR3 nucleotides: TGCGCCAGCAGCTTAGCGGTGAGCTCCTACGAGCAGTACTTC. Its protein is CASSLAVSSYEQYF.